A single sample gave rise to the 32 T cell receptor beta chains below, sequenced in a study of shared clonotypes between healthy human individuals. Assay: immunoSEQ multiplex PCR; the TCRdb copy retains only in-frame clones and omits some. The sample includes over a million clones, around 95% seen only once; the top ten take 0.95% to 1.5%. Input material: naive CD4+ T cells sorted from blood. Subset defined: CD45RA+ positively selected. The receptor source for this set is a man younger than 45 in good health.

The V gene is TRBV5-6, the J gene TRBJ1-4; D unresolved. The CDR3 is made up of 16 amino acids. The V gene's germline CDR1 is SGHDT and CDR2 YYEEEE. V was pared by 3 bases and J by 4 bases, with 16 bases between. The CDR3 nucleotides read TGTGCCAGCAGCTCTGCCAGGCTGATGGGTAATGAAAAACTGTTTTTT. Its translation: CASSSARLMGNEKLFF.

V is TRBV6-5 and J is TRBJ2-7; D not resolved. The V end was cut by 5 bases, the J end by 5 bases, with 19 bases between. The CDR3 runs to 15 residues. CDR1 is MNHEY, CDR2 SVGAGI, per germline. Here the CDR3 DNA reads TGTGCCAGCAGTATCCGCCCCGGGTCTCCCCACGAGCAGTACTTC. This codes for CASSIRPGSPHEQYF.

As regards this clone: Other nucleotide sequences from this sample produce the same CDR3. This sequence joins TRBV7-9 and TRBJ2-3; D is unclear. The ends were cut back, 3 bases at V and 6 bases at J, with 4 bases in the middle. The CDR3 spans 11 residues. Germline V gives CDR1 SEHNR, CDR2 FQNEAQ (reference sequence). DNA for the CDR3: TGTGCCAGCAGCTTCGGGGATACGCAGTATTTT. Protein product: CASSFGDTQYF.

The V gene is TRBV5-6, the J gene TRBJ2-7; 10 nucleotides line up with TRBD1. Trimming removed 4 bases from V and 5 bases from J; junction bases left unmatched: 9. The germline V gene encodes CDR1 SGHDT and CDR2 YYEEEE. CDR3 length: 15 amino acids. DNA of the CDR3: TGTGCCAGCAGCGACAGGGGGCGCCTTATCCACGAGCAGTACTTC. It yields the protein CASSDRGRLIHEQYF.

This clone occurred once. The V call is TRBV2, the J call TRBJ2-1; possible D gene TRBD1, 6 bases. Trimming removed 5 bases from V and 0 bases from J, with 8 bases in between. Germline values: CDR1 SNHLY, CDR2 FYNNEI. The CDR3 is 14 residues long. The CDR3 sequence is CASSSDSSYNEQFF. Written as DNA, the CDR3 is TGTGCCAGCAGTTCGGACAGCTCCTACAATGAGCAGTTCTTC.

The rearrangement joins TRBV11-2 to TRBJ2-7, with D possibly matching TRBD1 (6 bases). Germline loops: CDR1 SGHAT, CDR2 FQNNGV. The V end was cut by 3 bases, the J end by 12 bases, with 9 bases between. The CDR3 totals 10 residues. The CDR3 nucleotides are TGTGCCAGCAGCTTCGACAGGACGTACTTC. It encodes CASSFDRTYF.

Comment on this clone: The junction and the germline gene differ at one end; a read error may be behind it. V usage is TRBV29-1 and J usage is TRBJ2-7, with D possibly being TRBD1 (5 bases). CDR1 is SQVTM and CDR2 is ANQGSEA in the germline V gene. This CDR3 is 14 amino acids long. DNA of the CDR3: TGCAGCGTTGGGGTGGACAATTACTCCCACGAGCAGTACTTC. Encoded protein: CSVGVDNYSHEQYF.

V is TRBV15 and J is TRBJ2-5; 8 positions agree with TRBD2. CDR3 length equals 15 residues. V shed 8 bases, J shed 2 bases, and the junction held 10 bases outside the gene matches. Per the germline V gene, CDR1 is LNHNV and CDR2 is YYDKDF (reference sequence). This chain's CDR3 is CATQLADKPQETQYF. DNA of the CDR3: TGTGCCACCCAACTAGCGGACAAACCTCAAGAGACCCAGTACTTC.

The CDR3: CAISRNVPPDTQYF. Here the CDR3 DNA reads TGTGCCATCAGTCGTAACGTACCCCCAGATACGCAGTATTTT. The chain carries TRBV10-3 and TRBJ2-3, with D unresolved. This CDR3 spans 14 amino acids. Trimming took 5 bases from V and 4 from J, leaving 13 bases between them. CDR1 and CDR2 (germline): ENHRY, SYGVKD.

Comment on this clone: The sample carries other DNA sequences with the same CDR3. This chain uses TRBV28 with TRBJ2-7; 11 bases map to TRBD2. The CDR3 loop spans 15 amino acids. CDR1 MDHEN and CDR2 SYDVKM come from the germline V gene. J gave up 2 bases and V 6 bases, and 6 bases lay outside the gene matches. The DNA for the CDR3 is TGTGCCAGCAGCTTCGGGACTAGCGGAACCTACGAGCAGTACTTC. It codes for CASSFGTSGTYEQYF.

The CDR3 protein is CASSGLAGEQYF. CDR3 nucleotides: TGTGCCAGCAGCGGACTAGCGGGTGAGCAGTACTTC. The V and J genes are TRBV9 and TRBJ2-7; 10 bases agree with TRBD2. Germline CDR1 SGDLS, CDR2 YYNGEE. J lost 7 bases, V lost 3 bases, and 1 base had no gene match. The CDR3 has 12 amino acids.

CDR3 amino acids: CASSLPGGFNEKLFF. The CDR3 region has the DNA TGTGCCAGCAGCTTACCTGGGGGCTTTAATGAAAAACTGTTTTTT. The chain employs TRBV5-6 and TRBJ1-4, with a possible D match to TRBD1 (6 bases). Trimming stripped 2 bases from V and 4 bases from J, with 12 bases between. Germline-derived CDR1 and CDR2 are SGHDT and YYEEEE. CDR3 length: 15 amino acids.

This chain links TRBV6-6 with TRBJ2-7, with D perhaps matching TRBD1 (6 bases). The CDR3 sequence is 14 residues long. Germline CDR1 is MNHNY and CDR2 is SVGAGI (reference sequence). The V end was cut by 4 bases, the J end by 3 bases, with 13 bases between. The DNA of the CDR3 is TGTGCCAGCAGTTTTTCGACAGGTATCTACGAGCAGTACTTC. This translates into CASSFSTGIYEQYF.

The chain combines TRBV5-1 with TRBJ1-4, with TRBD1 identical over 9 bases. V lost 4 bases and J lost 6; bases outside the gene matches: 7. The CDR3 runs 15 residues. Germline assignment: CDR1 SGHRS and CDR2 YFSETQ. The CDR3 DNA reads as TGCGCCAGCAGCCCCGGGACAGGGAGAGATGAAAAACTGTTTTTT. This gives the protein CASSPGTGRDEKLFF.

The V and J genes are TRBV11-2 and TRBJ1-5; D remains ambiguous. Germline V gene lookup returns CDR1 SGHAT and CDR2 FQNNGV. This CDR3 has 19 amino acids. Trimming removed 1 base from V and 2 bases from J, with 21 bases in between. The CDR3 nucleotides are TGTGCCAGCAGCTTAGTGGGCGCAGACCCCACCAACGGCAATCAGCCCCAGCATTTT. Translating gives CASSLVGADPTNGNQPQHF.

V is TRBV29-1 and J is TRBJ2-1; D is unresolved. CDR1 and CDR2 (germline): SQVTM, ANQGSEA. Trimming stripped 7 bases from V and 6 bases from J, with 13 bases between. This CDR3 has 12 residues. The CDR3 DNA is TGCAGCGGTGAGGTTCCTTCCAATGAGCAGTTCTTC. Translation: CSGEVPSNEQFF.

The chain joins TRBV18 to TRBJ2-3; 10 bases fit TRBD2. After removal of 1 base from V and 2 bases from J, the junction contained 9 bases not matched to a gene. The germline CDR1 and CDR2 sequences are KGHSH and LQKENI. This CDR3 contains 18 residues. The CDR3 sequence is CASSPLSSGRGNTDTQYF. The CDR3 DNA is TGTGCCAGCTCACCACTTTCTAGCGGGAGAGGGAACACAGATACGCAGTATTTT.

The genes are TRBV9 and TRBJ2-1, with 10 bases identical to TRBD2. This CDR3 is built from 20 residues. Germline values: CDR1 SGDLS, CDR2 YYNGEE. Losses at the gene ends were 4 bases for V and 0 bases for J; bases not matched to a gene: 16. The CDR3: CASSFLAGEVVGRSYNEQFF. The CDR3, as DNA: TGTGCCAGCAGCTTTCTAGCGGGAGAGGTTGTTGGACGCTCCTACAATGAGCAGTTCTTC. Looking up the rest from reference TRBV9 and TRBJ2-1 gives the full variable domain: DSGVTQTPKHLITATGQRVTLRCSPRSGDLSVYWYQQSLDQGLQFLIQYYNGEERAKGNILERFSAQQFPDLHSELNLSSLELGDSALYFCASSFLAGEVVGRSYNEQFFGPGTRLTVL.

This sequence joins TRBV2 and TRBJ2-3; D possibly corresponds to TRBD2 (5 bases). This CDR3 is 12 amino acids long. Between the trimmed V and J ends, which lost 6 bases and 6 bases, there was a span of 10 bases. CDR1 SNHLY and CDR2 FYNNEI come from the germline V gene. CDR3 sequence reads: CASSAGVDTQYF. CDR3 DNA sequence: TGTGCCAGCAGCGCCGGGGTTGATACGCAGTATTTT.

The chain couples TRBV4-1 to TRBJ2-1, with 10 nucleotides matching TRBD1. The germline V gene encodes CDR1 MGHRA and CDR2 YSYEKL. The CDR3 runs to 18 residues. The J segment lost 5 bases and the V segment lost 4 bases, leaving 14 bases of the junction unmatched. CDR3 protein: CASSLYGRQGAVNNEQFF. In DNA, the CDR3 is TGCGCCAGCAGCCTATATGGTCGACAGGGGGCGGTGAACAATGAGCAGTTCTTC.

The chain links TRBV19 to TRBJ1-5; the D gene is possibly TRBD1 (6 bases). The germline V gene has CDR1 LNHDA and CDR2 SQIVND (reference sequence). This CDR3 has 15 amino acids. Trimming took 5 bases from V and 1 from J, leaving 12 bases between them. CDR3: CASSAGTHSNQPQHF. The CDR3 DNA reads TGTGCCAGTAGTGCCGGGACACACAGCAATCAGCCCCAGCATTTT.

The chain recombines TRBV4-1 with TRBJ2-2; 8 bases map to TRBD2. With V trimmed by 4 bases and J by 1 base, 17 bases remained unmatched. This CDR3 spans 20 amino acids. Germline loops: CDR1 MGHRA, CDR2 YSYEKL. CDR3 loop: CASSPVGTSGTGRNTGELFF. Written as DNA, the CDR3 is TGCGCCAGCAGCCCGGTAGGGACTAGTGGAACGGGAAGGAACACCGGGGAGCTGTTTTTT.

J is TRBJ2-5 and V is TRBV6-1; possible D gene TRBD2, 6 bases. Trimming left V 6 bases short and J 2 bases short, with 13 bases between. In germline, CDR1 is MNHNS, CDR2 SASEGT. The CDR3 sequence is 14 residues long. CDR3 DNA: TGTGCCAGCAGACCGGGCGGGATTCAAGAGACCCAGTACTTC. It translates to CASRPGGIQETQYF.

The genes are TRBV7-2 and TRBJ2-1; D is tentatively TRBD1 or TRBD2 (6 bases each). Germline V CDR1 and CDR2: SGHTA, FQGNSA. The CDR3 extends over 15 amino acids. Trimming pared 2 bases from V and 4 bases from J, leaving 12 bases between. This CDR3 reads CASSLTGARYNEQFF. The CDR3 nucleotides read TGTGCCAGCAGCTTAACGGGGGCCAGATACAATGAGCAGTTCTTC.

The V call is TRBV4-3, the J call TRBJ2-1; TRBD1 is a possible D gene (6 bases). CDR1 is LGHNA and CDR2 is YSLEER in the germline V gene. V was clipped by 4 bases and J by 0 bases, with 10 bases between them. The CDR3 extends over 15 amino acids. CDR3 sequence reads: CASSPGQLSYNEQFF. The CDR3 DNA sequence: TGCGCCAGCAGCCCTGGACAGCTCTCCTACAATGAGCAGTTCTTC.

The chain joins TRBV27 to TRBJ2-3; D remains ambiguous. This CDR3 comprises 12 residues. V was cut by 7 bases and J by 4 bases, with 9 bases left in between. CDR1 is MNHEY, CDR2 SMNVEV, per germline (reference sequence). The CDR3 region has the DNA TGTGCCAGCAAGAGTCGGGCAGATACGCAGTATTTT. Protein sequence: CASKSRADTQYF.

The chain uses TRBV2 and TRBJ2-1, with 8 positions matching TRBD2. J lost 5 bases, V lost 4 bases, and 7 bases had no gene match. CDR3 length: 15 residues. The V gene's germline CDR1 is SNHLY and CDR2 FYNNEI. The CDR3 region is CASSVMGLENNEQFF. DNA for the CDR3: TGTGCCAGCAGTGTGATGGGACTAGAAAACAATGAGCAGTTCTTC.

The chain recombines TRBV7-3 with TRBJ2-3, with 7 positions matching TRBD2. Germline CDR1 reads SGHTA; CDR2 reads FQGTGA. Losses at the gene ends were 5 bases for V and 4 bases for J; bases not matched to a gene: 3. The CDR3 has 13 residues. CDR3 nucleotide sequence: TGTGCCAGCAGCCGAGCGGGGCCAGATACGCAGTATTTT. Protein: CASSRAGPDTQYF.

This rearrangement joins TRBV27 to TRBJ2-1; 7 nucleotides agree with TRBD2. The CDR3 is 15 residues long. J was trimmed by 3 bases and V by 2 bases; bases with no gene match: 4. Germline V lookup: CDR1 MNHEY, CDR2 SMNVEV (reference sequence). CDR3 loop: CASSLGGRGYNEQFF. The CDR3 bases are TGTGCCAGCAGTTTAGGAGGGAGGGGCTACAATGAGCAGTTCTTC.

This CDR3 reads CASSWDRYQPQHF. DNA of the CDR3: TGTGCCAGCAGCTGGGACAGGTATCAGCCCCAGCATTTT. The chain has TRBV27 and TRBJ1-5; TRBD1 agrees at 8 bases. From germline, CDR1 is MNHEY and CDR2 SMNVEV (reference sequence). The V and J ends lost 6 bases and 5 bases, in that order; junction bases with no gene match: 3. This CDR3 has 13 amino acids.

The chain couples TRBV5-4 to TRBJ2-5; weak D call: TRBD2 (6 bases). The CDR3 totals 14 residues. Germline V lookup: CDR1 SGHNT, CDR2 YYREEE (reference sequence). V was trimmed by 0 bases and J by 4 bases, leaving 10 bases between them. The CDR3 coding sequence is TGTGCCAGCAGCTTGGCGGGGGAGCGAGAGACCCAGTACTTC. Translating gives CASSLAGERETQYF.

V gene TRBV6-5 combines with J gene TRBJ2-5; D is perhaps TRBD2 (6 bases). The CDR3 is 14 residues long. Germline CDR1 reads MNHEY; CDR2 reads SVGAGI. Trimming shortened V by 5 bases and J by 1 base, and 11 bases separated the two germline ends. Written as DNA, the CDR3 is TGTGCCAGCAGTATGGGGACTGCCCAAGAGACCCAGTACTTC. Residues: CASSMGTAQETQYF.